This TCR beta chain was recovered during a study of blood T cell repertoires in COVID-19. V lost 6 bases and J lost 8, with 14 bases in between. The CDR3 loop spans 14 amino acids. Germline V gives CDR1 MNHEY, CDR2 SVGAGI. The repertoire was sequenced with immunoSEQ multiplex PCR; TCRdb's copy has only in-frame clones and lacks some. The sample carries 250,000 to 350,000 clones, 86% recorded once. The source of this sequence is a young woman who had recovered from COVID-19. The sample comprised PBMCs or T cells enriched from blood (not recorded which). The chain is built from TRBV6-5 and TRBJ1-6; tentatively, D is TRBD1 (6 bases). The CDR3 region has the DNA TGTGCCAGCAGACCGGGACAAAATGATTCACCCCTCCACTTT. Amino acid sequence: CASRPGQNDSPLHF.